Listed here are 2 T cell receptor beta chains from one sample, sequenced in a study of cytomegalovirus exposure and HLA in healthy donors. Use of 60 Vbeta and 13 Jbeta primers characterized the PCR. Sequencing was performed with immunoSEQ multiplex PCR; in TCRdb, only in-frame clones are kept and a portion is missing. The sample shows roughly 200,000 clones, 87% of them seen only once. Sequencing used PBMCs. The receptors here all came from a boy younger than 10 in good health and CMV-seronegative.

This sequence joins TRBV4-1 and TRBJ2-4, with 7 nucleotides matching TRBD1. The CDR3 runs 15 residues. Germline CDR1 reads MGHRA; CDR2 reads YSYEKL. Trimming took 3 bases from V and 7 from J; bases not matched to a gene: 9. The CDR3 DNA is TGCGCCAGCAGCCAGCCGGGACAGATTATTAACATTCAGTACTTC. Translating gives CASSQPGQIINIQYF.

Only a few counts were recorded for this clone. The chain combines TRBV5-1 with TRBJ1-1; 8 bases match TRBD1. Germline-derived CDR1 and CDR2 are SGHRS and YFSETQ. The CDR3 runs to 16 residues. V lost 3 bases, J lost 4 bases, and 11 bases stayed unmatched. CDR3 nucleotide sequence: TGCGCCAGCAGCTCCGAGTGGGGACAGGTTGGCACTGAAGCTTTCTTT. Protein: CASSSEWGQVGTEAFF. The full variable domain, with the rest looked up from reference TRBV5-1 and TRBJ1-1, is KAGVTQTPRYLIKTRGQQVTLSCSPISGHRSVSWYQQTPGQGLQFLFEYFSETQRNKGNFPGRFSGRQFSNSRSEMNVSTLELGDSALYLCASSSEWGQVGTEAFFGQGTRLTVV.